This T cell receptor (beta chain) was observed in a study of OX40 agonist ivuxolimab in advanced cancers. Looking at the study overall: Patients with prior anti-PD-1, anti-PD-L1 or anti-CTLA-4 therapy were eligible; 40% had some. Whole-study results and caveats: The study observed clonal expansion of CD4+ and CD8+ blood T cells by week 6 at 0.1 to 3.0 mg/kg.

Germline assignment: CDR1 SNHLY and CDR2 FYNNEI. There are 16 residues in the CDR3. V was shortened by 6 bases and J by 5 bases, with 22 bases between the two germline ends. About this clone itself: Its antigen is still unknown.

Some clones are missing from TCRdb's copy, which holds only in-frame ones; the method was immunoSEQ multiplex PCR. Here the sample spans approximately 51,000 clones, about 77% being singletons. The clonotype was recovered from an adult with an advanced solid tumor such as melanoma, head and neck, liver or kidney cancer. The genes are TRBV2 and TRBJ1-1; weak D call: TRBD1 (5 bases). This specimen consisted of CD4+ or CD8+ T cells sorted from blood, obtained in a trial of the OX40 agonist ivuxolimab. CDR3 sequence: CASRPGTRKRGTEAFF. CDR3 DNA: TGTGCCAGCAGGCCCGGGACCCGGAAAAGGGGAACTGAAGCTTTCTTT.